This record looks at one T cell receptor (beta chain) sequence and its context. Its antigen is unidentified. At the time of sampling, donors were nominally healthy, though unrecorded immune exposures were likely. This entry comes from a study of cytomegalovirus exposure and HLA in healthy donors. Whole-study results and caveats: Sequence variants that were highly shared formed a cluster that was likely a sequencing artifact.

Both 60 Vbeta primers and 13 Jbeta primers went into the PCR. Sequencing used immunoSEQ multiplex PCR; TCRdb keeps in-frame clones, though not all of them. Its table lists about 210,000 clones. Sequences were obtained from PBMCs. This receptor was taken from a woman aged 25-40 years in good health and CMV-seropositive.

CDR3 amino acids: CASRRGRRAFF. DNA of the CDR3: TGTGCCAGCAGGAGGGGGCGGCGGGCTTTCTTT. This chain connects TRBV11-2 to TRBJ1-1; the match to TRBD1 covers 7 bases. The V gene's germline CDR1 is SGHAT and CDR2 FQNNGV. The CDR3 length is 11 residues. With V trimmed by 6 bases and J by 11 bases, 6 bases remained unmatched.